These 11 T cell receptor beta chains originate from one sample sequenced in a study of cytomegalovirus exposure and HLA in healthy donors. The PCR made use of 60 Vbeta and 13 Jbeta primers. Clones were read by immunoSEQ multiplex PCR, and TCRdb kept only the in-frame ones, dropping some. The sample has about 36,000 clones, roughly two thirds seen once. What was sequenced was PBMCs. All receptors derive from a man younger than 40 in good health and CMV-seronegative.

The genes are TRBV4-1 and TRBJ2-5; 12 bases fit TRBD2. The germline CDR1 and CDR2 sequences are MGHRA and YSYEKL. Unmatched junction bases numbered 4, after V lost 0 bases and J lost 5 bases. This CDR3 comprises 16 residues. The CDR3 here is CASSQELAGGWETQYF. The CDR3, as DNA: TGCGCCAGCAGCCAAGAACTAGCGGGGGGTTGGGAGACCCAGTACTTC.

The chain uses TRBV10-2 and TRBJ1-2; D not certain. The CDR3 length is 14 residues. Deletions cut 7 bases from V and 6 bases from J, with 18 bases between. Germline lookup yields CDR1 WSHSY and CDR2 SAAADI. DNA of the CDR3: TGCGCCAGCACCCCAGCGGGTGCAGGTCATGGCTACACCTTC. This sequence encodes CASTPAGAGHGYTF.

The chain combines TRBV29-1 with TRBJ1-3; D possibly corresponds to TRBD1 (6 bases). Trimming took 5 bases from V and 0 from J, leaving 14 bases between them. This CDR3 spans 15 amino acids. CDR1 is SQVTM and CDR2 is ANQGSEA in the germline V gene. DNA for the CDR3: TGCAGCGTTCTCGCAGGGGCAAACTCTGGAAACACCATATATTTT. This translates into CSVLAGANSGNTIYF.

This chain uses TRBV7-9 with TRBJ1-5; D is unclear. The germline gives CDR1 SEHNR, CDR2 FQNEAQ (reference sequence). The length of the CDR3 is 14 residues. Trimming pared 0 bases from V and 2 bases from J, leaving 5 bases between. CDR3: CASSLAAGNQPQHF. The CDR3 DNA is TGTGCCAGCAGCTTAGCGGCAGGCAATCAGCCCCAGCATTTT. Looking up the rest from reference TRBV7-9 and TRBJ1-5 gives the full variable domain: DTGVSQNPRHKITKRGQNVTFRCDPISEHNRLYWYRQTLGQGPEFLTYFQNEAQLEKSRLLSDRFSAERPKGSFSTLEIQRTEQGDSAMYLCASSLAAGNQPQHFGDGTRLSIL.

This clone occurred once. The chain links TRBV6-5 to TRBJ1-2; 7 positions agree with TRBD1. Germline CDR1 and CDR2: MNHEY and SVGAGI. Trimming took 7 bases from V and 6 from J; bases not matched to a gene: 2. The CDR3 runs 11 residues. For the CDR3, the DNA is TGTGCCAGCACACAGGGGAATGGCTACACCTTC. As protein: CASTQGNGYTF.

The V gene is TRBV9, the J gene TRBJ2-7; D may be TRBD2 (6 bases). In germline, CDR1 is SGDLS, CDR2 YYNGEE. V dropped 0 bases and J dropped 1 base, with 14 bases sitting between them. This CDR3 has 16 amino acids. As DNA, the CDR3 is TGTGCCAGCAGCGTAGGTCTACTAGCCGAGTCCTACGAGCAGTACTTC. This encodes CASSVGLLAESYEQYF.

A note on this clone: Its ends do not fully match the called genes, so a read error is possible. This chain connects TRBV25-1 to TRBJ1-5; D not resolved. In germline, CDR1 is MGHDK, CDR2 SYGVNS. The CDR3 is 14 amino acids. The CDR3 sequence is CANSQVNSNQPQHF. The DNA for the CDR3 is TGTGCCAACAGTCAGGTCAATAGCAATCAGCCCCAGCATTTT.

The gene calls are TRBV7-8 and TRBJ2-1; possibly TRBD2 for D (6 bases). The CDR3 runs 16 residues. Germline V gives CDR1 SGHVS, CDR2 FQNEAQ. V dropped 5 bases and J dropped 5 bases, with 19 bases sitting between them. In DNA form, the CDR3 reads TGTGCCAGCAGCCAGATCAGGACTAACCACCACAATGAGCAGTTCTTC. Its translation is CASSQIRTNHHNEQFF.

The chain has TRBV7-9 and TRBJ2-3; 10 positions match TRBD2. The CDR3 has 15 amino acids. V trimming: 5 bases; J trimming: 2 bases; junction bases outside the gene matches: 4. The germline V gene has CDR1 SEHNR and CDR2 FQNEAQ (reference sequence). CDR3 protein: CASSAGLATTDTQYF. The CDR3, as DNA: TGTGCCAGCAGCGCGGGACTAGCGACCACAGATACGCAGTATTTT.

This chain connects TRBV28 to TRBJ1-5; no clear D. This CDR3 is 13 amino acids long. The germline V gene has CDR1 MDHEN and CDR2 SYDVKM. Trimming pared 4 bases from V and 4 bases from J, leaving 8 bases between. CDR3 loop: CASSSWRNQPQHF. CDR3 bases: TGTGCCAGCAGTTCATGGAGGAATCAGCCCCAGCATTTT.

J is TRBJ2-1 and V is TRBV6-1, with 12 positions matching TRBD2. Germline values: CDR1 MNHNS, CDR2 SASEGT. J was trimmed by 4 bases and V by 6 bases; bases with no gene match: 4. The CDR3 extends over 15 amino acids. The CDR3 region is CASSQLAGGYNEQFF. The CDR3 coding sequence is TGTGCCAGCAGCCAACTAGCGGGGGGATACAATGAGCAGTTCTTC.